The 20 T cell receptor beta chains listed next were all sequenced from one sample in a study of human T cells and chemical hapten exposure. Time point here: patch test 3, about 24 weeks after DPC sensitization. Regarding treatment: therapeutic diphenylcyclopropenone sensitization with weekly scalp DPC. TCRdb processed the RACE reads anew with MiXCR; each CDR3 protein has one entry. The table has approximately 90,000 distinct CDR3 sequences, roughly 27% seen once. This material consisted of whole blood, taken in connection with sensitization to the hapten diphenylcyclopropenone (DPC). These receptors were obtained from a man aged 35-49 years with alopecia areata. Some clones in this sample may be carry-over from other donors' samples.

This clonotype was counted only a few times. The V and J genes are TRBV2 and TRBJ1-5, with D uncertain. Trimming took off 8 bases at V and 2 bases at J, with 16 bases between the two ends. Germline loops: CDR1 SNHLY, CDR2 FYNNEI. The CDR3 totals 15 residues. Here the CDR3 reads CASCKGDFGNQPQHF. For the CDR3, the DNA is TGTGCCAGCTGTAAGGGAGACTTCGGCAATCAGCCCCAGCATTTT.

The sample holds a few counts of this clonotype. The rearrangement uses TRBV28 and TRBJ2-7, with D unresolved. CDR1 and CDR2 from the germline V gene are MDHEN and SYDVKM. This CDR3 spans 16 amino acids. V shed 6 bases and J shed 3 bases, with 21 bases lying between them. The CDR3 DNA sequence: TGTGCCAGCAGCCCAATTTGGGTCGGCCCCCTCTACGAGCAGTACTTC. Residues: CASSPIWVGPLYEQYF. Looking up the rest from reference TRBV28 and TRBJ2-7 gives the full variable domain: DVKVTQSSRYLVKRTGEKVFLECVQDMDHENMFWYRQDPGLGLRLIYFSYDVKMKEKGDIPEGYSVSREKKERFSLILESASTNQTSMYLCASSPIWVGPLYEQYFGPGTRLTVT.

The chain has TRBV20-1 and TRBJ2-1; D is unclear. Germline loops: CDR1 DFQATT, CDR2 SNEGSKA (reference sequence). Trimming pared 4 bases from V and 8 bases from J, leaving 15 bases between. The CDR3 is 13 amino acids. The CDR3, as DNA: TGCAGTGCTAAGGTCAAGATTGGGGATGAGCAGTTCTTC. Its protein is CSAKVKIGDEQFF.

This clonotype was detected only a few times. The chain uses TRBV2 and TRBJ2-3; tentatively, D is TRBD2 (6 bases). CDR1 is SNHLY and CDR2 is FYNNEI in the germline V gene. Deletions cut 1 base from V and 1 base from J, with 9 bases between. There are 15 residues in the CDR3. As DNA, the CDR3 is TGTGCCAGCAGTGAAGACGGGGGACGCACAGATACGCAGTATTTT. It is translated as CASSEDGGRTDTQYF. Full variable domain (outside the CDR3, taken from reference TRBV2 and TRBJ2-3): EPEVTQTPSHQVTQMGQEVILRCVPISNHLYFYWYRQILGQKVEFLVSFYNNEISEKSEIFDDQFSVERPDGSNFTLKIRSTKLEDSAMYFCASSEDGGRTDTQYFGPGTRLTVL.

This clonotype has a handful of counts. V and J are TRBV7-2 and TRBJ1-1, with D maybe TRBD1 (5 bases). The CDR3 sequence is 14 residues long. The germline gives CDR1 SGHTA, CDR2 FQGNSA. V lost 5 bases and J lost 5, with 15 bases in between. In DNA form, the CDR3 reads TGTGCCAGCAGCACTGGGGAGGGGTGGACTGAAGCTTTCTTT. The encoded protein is CASSTGEGWTEAFF.

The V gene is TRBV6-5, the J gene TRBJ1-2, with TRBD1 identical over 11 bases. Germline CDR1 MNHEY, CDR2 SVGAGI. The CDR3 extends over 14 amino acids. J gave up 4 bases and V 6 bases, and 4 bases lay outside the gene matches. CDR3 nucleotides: TGTGCCAGCAGGCTGGGACAGGGGGTCTATGGCTACACCTTC. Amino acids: CASRLGQGVYGYTF.

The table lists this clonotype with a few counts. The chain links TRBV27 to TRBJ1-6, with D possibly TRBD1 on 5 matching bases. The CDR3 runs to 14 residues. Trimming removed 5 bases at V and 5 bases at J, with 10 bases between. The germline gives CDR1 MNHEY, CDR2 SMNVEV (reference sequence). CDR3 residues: CASSHGTDNSPLHF. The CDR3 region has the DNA TGTGCCAGCAGTCACGGGACGGATAATTCACCCCTCCACTTT.

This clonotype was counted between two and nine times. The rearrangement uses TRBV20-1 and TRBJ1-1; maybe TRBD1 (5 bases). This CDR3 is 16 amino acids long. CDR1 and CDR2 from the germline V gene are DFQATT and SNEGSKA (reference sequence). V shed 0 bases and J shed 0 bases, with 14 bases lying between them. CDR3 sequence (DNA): TGCAGTGCTAGAGATAAGGGCTCGACAGTGAACACTGAAGCTTTCTTT. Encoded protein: CSARDKGSTVNTEAFF.

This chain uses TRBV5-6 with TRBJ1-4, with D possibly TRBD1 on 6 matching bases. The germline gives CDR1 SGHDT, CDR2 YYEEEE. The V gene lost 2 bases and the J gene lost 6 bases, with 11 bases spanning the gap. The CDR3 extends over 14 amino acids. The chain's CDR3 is CASSLYRDDEKLFF. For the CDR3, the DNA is TGTGCCAGCAGCTTATACAGGGATGATGAAAAACTGTTTTTT.

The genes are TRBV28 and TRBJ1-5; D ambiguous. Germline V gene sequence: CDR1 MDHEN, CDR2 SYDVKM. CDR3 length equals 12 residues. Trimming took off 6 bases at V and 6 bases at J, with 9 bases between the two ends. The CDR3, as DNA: TGTGCCAGCAGCCCCAGGATTCAGCCCCAGCATTTT. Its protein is CASSPRIQPQHF.

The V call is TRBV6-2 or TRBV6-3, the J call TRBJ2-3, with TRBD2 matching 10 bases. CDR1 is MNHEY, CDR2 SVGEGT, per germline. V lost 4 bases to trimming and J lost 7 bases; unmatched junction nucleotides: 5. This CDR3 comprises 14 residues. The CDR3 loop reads CASSSSGSANTQYF. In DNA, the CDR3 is TGTGCCAGCAGTTCTAGCGGGAGCGCAAATACGCAGTATTTT.

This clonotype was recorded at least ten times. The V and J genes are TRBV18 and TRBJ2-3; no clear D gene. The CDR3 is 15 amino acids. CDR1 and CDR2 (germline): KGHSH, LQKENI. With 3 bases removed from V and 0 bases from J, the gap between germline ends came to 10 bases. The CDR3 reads CASSPYTTSTDTQYF. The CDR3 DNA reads TGTGCCAGCTCACCCTACACAACTAGCACAGATACGCAGTATTTT.

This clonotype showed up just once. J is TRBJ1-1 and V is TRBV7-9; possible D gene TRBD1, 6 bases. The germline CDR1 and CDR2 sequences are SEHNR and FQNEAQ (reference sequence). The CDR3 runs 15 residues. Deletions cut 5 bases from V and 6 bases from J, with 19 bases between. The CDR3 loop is CASSGNRDPKAEAFF. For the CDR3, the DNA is TGTGCCAGCAGCGGAAACAGGGACCCTAAAGCTGAAGCTTTCTTT.

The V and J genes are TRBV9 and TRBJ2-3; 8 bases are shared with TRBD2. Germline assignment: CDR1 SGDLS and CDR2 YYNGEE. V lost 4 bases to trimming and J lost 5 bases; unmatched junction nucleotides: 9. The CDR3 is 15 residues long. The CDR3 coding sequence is TGTGCCAGCAGCCCCGACGGGAGGGCCTTAGATACGCAGTATTTT. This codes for CASSPDGRALDTQYF.

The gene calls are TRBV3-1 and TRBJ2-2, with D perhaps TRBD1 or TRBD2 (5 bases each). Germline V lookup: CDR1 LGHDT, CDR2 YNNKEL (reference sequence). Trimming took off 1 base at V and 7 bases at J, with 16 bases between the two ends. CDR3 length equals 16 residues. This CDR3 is CASSQGTGRHGGELFF. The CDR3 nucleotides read TGTGCCAGCAGCCAAGGGACGGGACGCCACGGCGGGGAGCTGTTTTTT.

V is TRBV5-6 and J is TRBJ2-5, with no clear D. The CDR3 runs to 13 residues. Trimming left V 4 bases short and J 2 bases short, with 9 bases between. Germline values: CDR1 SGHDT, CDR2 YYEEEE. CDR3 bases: TGTGCCAGCAGCATAGGGATACAAGAGACCCAGTACTTC. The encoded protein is CASSIGIQETQYF.

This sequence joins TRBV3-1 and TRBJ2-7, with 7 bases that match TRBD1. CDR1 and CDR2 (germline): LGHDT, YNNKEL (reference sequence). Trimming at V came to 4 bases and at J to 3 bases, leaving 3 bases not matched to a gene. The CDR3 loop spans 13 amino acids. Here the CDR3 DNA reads TGTGCCAGCAGCCCGACAGGGTACTACGAGCAGTACTTC. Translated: CASSPTGYYEQYF.

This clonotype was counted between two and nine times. The CDR3 reads CASSSGRLAGVTDTQYF. The DNA for the CDR3 is TGTGCCAGCAGTTCGGGTAGACTAGCGGGAGTTACAGATACGCAGTATTTT. The gene calls are TRBV12-3 or TRBV12-4 and TRBJ2-3; 12 bases fit TRBD2. The V gene end was trimmed by 4 bases and the J gene end by 3 bases; junction bases not matched to a gene: 8. CDR3 length: 17 amino acids.

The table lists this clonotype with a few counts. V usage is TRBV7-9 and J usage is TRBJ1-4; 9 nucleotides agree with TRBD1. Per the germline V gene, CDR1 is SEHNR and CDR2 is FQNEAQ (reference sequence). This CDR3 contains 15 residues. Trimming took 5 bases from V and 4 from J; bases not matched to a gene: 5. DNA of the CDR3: TGTGCCAGCAGCACGACAGGGGGGGTTAATGAAAAACTGTTTTTT. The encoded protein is CASSTTGGVNEKLFF. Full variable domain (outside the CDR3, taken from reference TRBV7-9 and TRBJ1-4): DTGVSQNPRHKITKRGQNVTFRCDPISEHNRLYWYRQTLGQGPEFLTYFQNEAQLEKSRLLSDRFSAERPKGSFSTLEIQRTEQGDSAMYLCASSTTGGVNEKLFFGSGTQLSVL.

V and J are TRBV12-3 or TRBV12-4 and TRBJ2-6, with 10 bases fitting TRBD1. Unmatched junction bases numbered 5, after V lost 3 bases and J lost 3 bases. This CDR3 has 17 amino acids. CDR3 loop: CASSFRQGAYGANVLTF. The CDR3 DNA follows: TGTGCCAGCAGTTTTAGACAGGGGGCTTATGGGGCCAACGTCCTGACTTTC.